The TCR beta chain under discussion was sequenced for a study of cytomegalovirus exposure and HLA in healthy donors. Study-wide points: Cytomegalovirus association was listed for about 180 TCR beta chains. Near-uniform donor sequencing depth was presumed by presence/absence analyses.

60 Vbeta and 13 Jbeta primers were used in PCR. In the source study's methods: A later analysis counted 65 million to 90 million unique TCR beta chains, around 10 million shared. Generated by immunoSEQ multiplex PCR, the TCRdb table keeps only in-frame clones and is missing some. The V and J calls and clone size come from that table; D and trimming were worked out from the DNA. This sample has about 130,000 clones, with 75% to 90% found just once. Comments on this clone: Its antigen is still unknown. The junction departs from germline at one end; a sequencing error may be responsible. The sample holds other DNA sequences that translate to the same CDR3.

This CDR3 contains 16 residues. Germline values: CDR1 MNHNS, CDR2 SASEGT. Healthy individuals who donated bone marrow served as the donors. Sequencing input: PBMCs. The chain is built from TRBV6-1 and TRBJ2-1; 7 nucleotides agree with TRBD1. This TCR was recovered from a woman aged 25 to 45 in good health and CMV-seropositive. CDR3: CASSGPLRGTGNEQFF. For the CDR3, the DNA is TGCGCCAGCAGTGGGCCCCTCAGGGGGACGGGAAATGAGCAGTTCTTC.